This entry features one TCR beta chain sequence. The antigen is not known. Libraries were prepared by immunoSEQ multiplex PCR; TCRdb keeps only in-frame clonotypes and omits some of them. Seen here are roughly 80,000 clones, around 92% observed once, and the top ten hold 0.65% to 0.75%. Germline values: CDR1 MNHEY, CDR2 SMNVEV (reference sequence). This CDR3 is built from 15 residues. V was trimmed by 2 bases and J by 4 bases, leaving 11 bases between them. The data derive from a study of graft-versus-host responses after intestinal transplantation. Whole-study context: After anti-thymocyte globulin induction, recipients took tacrolimus and steroids for around 3 years.

Study-wide results and caveats: Early post-transplant declines in HvG were associated with peak levels of circulating GvH clones. There were GvH clones found in recipient marrow, and some of them appeared first in ileum or blood. Patients with graft-donor T cell macrochimerism had high graft-versus-host to host-versus-graft clonal ratios in allografts.

The genes are TRBV27 and TRBJ1-4; D ambiguous. This receptor was taken from a human patient who received an intestinal transplant, so some T cells may come from the graft donor. Specimen: PBMCs, collected 98 days after intestinal transplantation. DNA of the CDR3: TGTGCCAGCAGTTTAACAAGACGGTATAATGAAAAACTGTTTTTT. Translating gives CASSLTRRYNEKLFF.